The 9 T cell receptor beta chains below all came from one sample that was sequenced in a study of spatial heterogeneity in lung cancer. MiXCR, applied by TCRdb to the 5' RACE reads, yields one record per CDR3 protein. The sample has 20,000 to 30,000 distinct CDR3 sequences; about 5.1% are singletons. Documented time point: sample taken at primary tumor resection. The sequenced material consisted of unsorted whole RNA from tumor, nontumor lung or frozen PBMC. This specimen was PBMCs, taken at surgery. These receptors all come from a male donor with early-stage non-small cell lung cancer.

This clonotype was counted at least ten times. J is TRBJ1-6 and V is TRBV11-2; 10 bases line up with TRBD1. The CDR3 is 15 amino acids. V shed 3 bases, J shed 10 bases, and the junction held 6 bases outside the gene matches. Looked up from germline, CDR1 is SGHAT and CDR2 is FQNNGV. The CDR3 loop is CASSFTGTGDSPLHF. CDR3 nucleotides: TGTGCCAGCAGCTTTACCGGGACAGGGGACTCACCCCTCCACTTT.

There are many counts of this clonotype. The chain carries TRBV6-5 and TRBJ2-3, with D perhaps matching TRBD2 (6 bases). This CDR3 spans 16 amino acids. Looked up from germline, CDR1 is MNHEY and CDR2 is SVGAGI. V was clipped by 6 bases and J by 2 bases, with 18 bases between them. CDR3 nucleotides: TGTGCCAGCAGCCCAGGTAGCGGTACCCCCACAGATACGCAGTATTTT. It encodes CASSPGSGTPTDTQYF.

This clonotype showed up many times. The V and J genes are TRBV7-9 and TRBJ2-6, with TRBD1 matching 11 bases. This CDR3 region has 19 residues. V dropped 5 bases and J dropped 4; count of bases not matched to a gene: 13. The germline V gene has CDR1 SEHNR and CDR2 FQNEAQ (reference sequence). The DNA for the CDR3 is TGTGCCAGCAGCCCTCCTTGGCGGACAGGGGGCGCCGGGGCCAACGTCCTGACTTTC. Translation: CASSPPWRTGGAGANVLTF.

This clonotype was found many times. J is TRBJ1-1 and V is TRBV7-2; no clear D gene. CDR1 is SGHTA, CDR2 FQGNSA, per germline. The CDR3 has 11 residues. Trimming took off 3 bases at V and 5 bases at J, with 4 bases between the two ends. The CDR3 sequence: CASSFKTEAFF. The CDR3 coding sequence is TGTGCCAGCAGCTTCAAAACTGAAGCTTTCTTT.

This clonotype was seen repeatedly, ten times or more. The V gene is TRBV18, the J gene TRBJ1-6, with D possibly TRBD1 on 5 matching bases. The CDR3 spans 13 residues. With 3 bases removed from V and 6 bases from J, the gap between germline ends came to 6 bases. Germline values: CDR1 KGHSH, CDR2 LQKENI. CDR3 sequence (DNA): TGTGCCAGCTCACCTGACAGTAATTCACCCCTCCACTTT. Its translation is CASSPDSNSPLHF.

At least ten counts were recorded for this clonotype. V and J are TRBV2 and TRBJ1-4; D remains unclear. This CDR3 spans 13 amino acids. The germline gives CDR1 SNHLY, CDR2 FYNNEI. V was pared by 5 bases and J by 7 bases, with 11 bases between. CDR3 coding DNA: TGTGCCAGCAGTTCCCGGGAGGGTGAAAAACTGTTTTTT. This codes for CASSSREGEKLFF.

The table lists this clonotype with many counts. This chain joins TRBV12-3 or TRBV12-4 and TRBJ1-1; D gene unclear. The CDR3 has 13 amino acids. V was clipped by 6 bases and J by 1 base, with 9 bases between them. CDR3 protein: CASSSQENTEAFF. DNA for the CDR3: TGTGCCAGCAGCTCGCAAGAGAACACTGAAGCTTTCTTT.

At least ten counts were recorded for this clonotype. The gene calls are TRBV30 and TRBJ1-1; maybe TRBD1 (5 bases). V was pared by 4 bases and J by 0 bases, with 12 bases between. Germline V lookup: CDR1 GTSNPN, CDR2 SVGIG (reference sequence). The CDR3 runs 14 residues. The CDR3 nucleotides are TGTGCCTGGACCAACCAGGGCCTGAACACTGAAGCTTTCTTT. It yields the protein CAWTNQGLNTEAFF.

This clonotype was counted ten times or more. The CDR3 DNA is TGCAGTGCTAGAAAGGGGTCTGGGGCCAACGTCCTGACTTTC. This gives the protein CSARKGSGANVLTF. The V and J genes are TRBV20-1 and TRBJ2-6, with a tentative D call TRBD1 (5 bases). CDR3 length: 14 amino acids. Germline assignment: CDR1 DFQATT and CDR2 SNEGSKA (reference sequence). The V end lost 2 bases, the J end lost 1 base, and 6 bases lay between the germline ends.